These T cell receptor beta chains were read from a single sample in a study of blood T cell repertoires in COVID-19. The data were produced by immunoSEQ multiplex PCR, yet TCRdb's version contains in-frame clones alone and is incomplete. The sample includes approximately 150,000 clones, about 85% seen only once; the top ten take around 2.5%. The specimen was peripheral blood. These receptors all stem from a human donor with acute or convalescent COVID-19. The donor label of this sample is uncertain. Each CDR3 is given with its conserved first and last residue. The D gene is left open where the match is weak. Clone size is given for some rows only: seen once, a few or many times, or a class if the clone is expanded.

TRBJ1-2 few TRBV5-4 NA TGTGCCAGCACCTCCGGGGGGGATAACTATGGCTACACCTTC CASTSGGDNYGYTF
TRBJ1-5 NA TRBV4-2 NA TGTGCCAGCAGCCAAGTCGCGGCAGGCAATCAGCCCCAGCATTTT CASSQVAAGNQPQHF
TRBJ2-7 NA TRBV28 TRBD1 TGTGCCAGCAGAGGGACAGGTATCGCGAAGAGCTCCTACGAGCAGTACTTC CASRGTGIAKSSYEQYF
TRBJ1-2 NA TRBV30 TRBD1 TGTGCCTGGAGCCCGCAGGGGGCGGGGGGCTACACCTTC CAWSPQGAGGYTF
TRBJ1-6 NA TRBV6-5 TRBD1 TGTGCCAGCAGTTATAAGAGACAGGGGTTTGATTCACCCCTCCACTTT CASSYKRQGFDSPLHF
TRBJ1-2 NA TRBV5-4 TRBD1 TGTGCCAGCAGCTACAACAGGGGGCGAGGCTACACCTTC CASSYNRGRGYTF
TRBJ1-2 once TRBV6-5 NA TGTGCCAGCAGTTACTCCTACGACATAGCTAACTATGGCTACACCTTC CASSYSYDIANYGYTF
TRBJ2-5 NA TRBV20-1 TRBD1 TGCAGTGCTAGTTTAGGGGGCGCGGGTGGGGAGACCCAGTACTTC CSASLGGAGGETQYF
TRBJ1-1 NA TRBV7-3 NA TGTGCCAGCAGCTTAATCAGGACAGTGAACACTGAAGCTTTCTTT CASSLIRTVNTEAFF
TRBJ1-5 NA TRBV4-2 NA TGTGCCAGCAGTTACACAGCGGGCGCCAATCAGCCCCAGCATTTT CASSYTAGANQPQHF
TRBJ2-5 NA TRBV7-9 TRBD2 TGTGCCAGCAGCTCGCAACTAGCGGGCCTCCAAGAGACCCAGTACTTC CASSSQLAGLQETQYF
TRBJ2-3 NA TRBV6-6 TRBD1 TGTGCCAGCAGGGCAGGACAGGTCAGCACAGATACGCAGTATTTT CASRAGQVSTDTQYF
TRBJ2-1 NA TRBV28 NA TGTGCCAGCAGTTTATGGGTTTTGACAGCCCGGCGCAATGAGCAGTTCTTC CASSLWVLTARRNEQFF
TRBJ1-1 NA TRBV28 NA TGTGCCAGCAGTTTGTCGGTCACTGAAGCTTTCTTT CASSLSVTEAFF
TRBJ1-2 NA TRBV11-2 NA TGTGCCAGCAGCTTAGAGGGGCTGGGGGGAAGACTAGGAGGCTACACCTTC CASSLEGLGGRLGGYTF
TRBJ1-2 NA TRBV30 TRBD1 TGTGCCTGGTCGCGACAGGGTGACTATGGCTACACCTTC CAWSRQGDYGYTF
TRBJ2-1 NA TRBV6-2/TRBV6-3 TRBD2 TGTGCCAGCAGTCGTAGCGGGAGTTTATGGAATGAGCAGTTCTTC CASSRSGSLWNEQFF
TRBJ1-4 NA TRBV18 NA TGTGCCAGCTCACCACCGACAGCTAGGACTAATGAAAAACTGTTTTTT CASSPPTARTNEKLFF
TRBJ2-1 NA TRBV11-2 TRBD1 TGTGCCAGCAGCCGACAGGGCCCGAGCTCCTACAATGAGCAGTTCTTC CASSRQGPSSYNEQFF